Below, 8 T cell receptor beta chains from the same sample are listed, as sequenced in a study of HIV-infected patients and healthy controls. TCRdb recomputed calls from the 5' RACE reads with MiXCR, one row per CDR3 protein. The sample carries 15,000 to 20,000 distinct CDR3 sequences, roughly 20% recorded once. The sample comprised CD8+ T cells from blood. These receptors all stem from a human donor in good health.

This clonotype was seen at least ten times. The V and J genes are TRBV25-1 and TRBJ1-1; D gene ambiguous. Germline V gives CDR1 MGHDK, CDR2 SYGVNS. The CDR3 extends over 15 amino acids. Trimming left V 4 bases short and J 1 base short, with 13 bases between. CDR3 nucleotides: TGTGCCAGCAGTGCCGCTTTAGGGCGGAACACTGAAGCTTTCTTT. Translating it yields CASSAALGRNTEAFF.

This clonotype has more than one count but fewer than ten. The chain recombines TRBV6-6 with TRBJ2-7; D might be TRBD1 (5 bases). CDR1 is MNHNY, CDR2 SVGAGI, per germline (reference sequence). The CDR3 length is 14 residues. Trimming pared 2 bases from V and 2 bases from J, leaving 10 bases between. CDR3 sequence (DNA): TGTGCCAGCAGTTACAAGAGACAGACCTACGAGCAGTACTTC. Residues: CASSYKRQTYEQYF.

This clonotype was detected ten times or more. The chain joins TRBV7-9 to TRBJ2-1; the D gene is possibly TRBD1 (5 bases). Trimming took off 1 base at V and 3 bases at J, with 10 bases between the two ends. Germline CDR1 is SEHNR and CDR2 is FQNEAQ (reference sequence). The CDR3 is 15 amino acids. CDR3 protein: CASSLGAGIYNEQFF. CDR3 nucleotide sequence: TGTGCCAGCAGCTTAGGGGCAGGGATCTACAATGAGCAGTTCTTC.

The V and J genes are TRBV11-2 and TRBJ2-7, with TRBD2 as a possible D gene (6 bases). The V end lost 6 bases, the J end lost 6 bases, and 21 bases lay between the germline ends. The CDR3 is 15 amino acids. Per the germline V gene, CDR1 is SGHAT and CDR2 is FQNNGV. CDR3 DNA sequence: TGTGCCAGCAGTGTTGCCGGAGGGGCGTTAGGCGAGCAGTACTTC. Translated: CASSVAGGALGEQYF.

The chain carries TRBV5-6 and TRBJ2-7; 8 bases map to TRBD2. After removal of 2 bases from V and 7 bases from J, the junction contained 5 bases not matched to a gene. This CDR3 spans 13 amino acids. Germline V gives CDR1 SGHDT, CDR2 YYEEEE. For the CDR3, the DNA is TGTGCCAGCAGCTTAGCGGGAGAGGATGAGCAGTACTTC. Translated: CASSLAGEDEQYF.

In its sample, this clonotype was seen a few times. The CDR3 sequence: CASSQDTGLAGDYQETQYF. CDR3 nucleotide sequence: TGCGCCAGCAGCCAAGATACGGGACTAGCCGGAGATTACCAAGAGACCCAGTACTTC. V and J are TRBV4-1 and TRBJ2-5, with 9 bases fitting TRBD2. Losses at the gene ends were 0 bases for V and 0 bases for J; bases not matched to a gene: 11. The CDR3 is 19 residues long. Germline CDR1 is MGHRA and CDR2 is YSYEKL.

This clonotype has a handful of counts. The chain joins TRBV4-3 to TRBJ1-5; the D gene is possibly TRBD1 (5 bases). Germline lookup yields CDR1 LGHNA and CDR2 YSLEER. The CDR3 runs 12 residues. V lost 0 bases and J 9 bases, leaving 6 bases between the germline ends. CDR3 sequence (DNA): TGCGCCAGCAGCCAAGATCAGGGGCCCCAGCATTTT. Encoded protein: CASSQDQGPQHF.

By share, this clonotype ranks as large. The CDR3 region is CASSSFWGSNQPQHF. DNA of the CDR3: TGTGCCAGCAGCTCCTTTTGGGGAAGCAATCAGCCCCAGCATTTT. The chain has TRBV7-2 and TRBJ1-5, with D unresolved. The CDR3 loop spans 15 amino acids. Germline V CDR1 and CDR2: SGHTA, FQGNSA. V was shortened by 4 bases and J by 1 base, with 11 bases between the two germline ends.